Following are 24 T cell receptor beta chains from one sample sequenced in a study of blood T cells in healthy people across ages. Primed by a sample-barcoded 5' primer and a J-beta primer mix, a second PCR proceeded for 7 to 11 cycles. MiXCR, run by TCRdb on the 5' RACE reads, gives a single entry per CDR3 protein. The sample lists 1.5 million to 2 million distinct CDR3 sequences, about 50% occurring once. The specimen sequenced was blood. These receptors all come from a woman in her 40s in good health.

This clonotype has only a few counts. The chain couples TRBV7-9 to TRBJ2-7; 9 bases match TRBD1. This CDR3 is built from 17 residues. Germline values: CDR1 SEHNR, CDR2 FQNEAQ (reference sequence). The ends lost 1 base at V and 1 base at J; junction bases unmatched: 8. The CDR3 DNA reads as TGTGCCAGCAGCTTAGTTCCGGGACAGGGACCATCCTACGAGCAGTACTTC. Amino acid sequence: CASSLVPGQGPSYEQYF.

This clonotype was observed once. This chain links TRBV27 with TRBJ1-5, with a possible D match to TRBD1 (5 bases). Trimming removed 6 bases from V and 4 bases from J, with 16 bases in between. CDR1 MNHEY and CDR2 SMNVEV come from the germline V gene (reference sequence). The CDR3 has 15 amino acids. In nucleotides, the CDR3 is TGTGCCAGCAGCCCCTGGGCAGGGATTAATCAGCCCCAGCATTTT. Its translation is CASSPWAGINQPQHF.

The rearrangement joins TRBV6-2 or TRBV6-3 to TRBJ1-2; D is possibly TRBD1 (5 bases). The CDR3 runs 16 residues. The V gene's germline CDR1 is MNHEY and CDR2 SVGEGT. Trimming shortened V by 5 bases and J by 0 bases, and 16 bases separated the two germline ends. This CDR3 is CASSTRLGQANYGYTF. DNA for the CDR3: TGTGCCAGCAGTACCCGGTTGGGGCAAGCTAACTATGGCTACACCTTC.

The CDR3 region is CASSPQSGIHTDNSPLHF. In DNA, the CDR3 is TGTGCCAGCAGCCCGCAGTCGGGCATCCATACGGATAATTCACCCCTCCACTTT. The chain uses TRBV12-3 or TRBV12-4 and TRBJ1-6; no firm D call. CDR3 size: 18 residues. V shed 6 bases and J shed 5 bases, with 23 bases lying between them.

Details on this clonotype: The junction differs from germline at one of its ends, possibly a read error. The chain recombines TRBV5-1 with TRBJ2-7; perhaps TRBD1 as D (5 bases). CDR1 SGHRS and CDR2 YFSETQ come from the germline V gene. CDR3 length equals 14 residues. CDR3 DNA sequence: TGCGCCAGCAGCTTACAGGAGAGCTCCTGCGAGCAGTACTTC. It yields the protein CASSLQESSCEQYF.

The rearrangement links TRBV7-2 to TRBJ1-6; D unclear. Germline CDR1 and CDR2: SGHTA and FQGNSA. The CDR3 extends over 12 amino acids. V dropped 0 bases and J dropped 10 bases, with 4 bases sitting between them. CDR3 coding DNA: TGTGCCAGCAGCTTAGCGGCCTCACCCCTCCACTTT. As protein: CASSLAASPLHF.

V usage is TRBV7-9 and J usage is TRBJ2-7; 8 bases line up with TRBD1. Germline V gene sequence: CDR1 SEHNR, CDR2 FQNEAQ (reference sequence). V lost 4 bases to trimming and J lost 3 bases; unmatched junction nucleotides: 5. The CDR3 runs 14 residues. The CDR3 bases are TGTGCCAGCAGCTCACAGGGGGATCGCTACGAGCAGTACTTC. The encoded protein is CASSSQGDRYEQYF.

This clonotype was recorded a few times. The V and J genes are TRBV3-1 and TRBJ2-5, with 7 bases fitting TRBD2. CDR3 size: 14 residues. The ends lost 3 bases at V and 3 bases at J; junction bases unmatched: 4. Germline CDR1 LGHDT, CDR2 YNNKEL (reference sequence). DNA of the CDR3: TGTGCCAGCAGCCATTCTAGCGGTGAAGAGACCCAGTACTTC. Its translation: CASSHSSGEETQYF.

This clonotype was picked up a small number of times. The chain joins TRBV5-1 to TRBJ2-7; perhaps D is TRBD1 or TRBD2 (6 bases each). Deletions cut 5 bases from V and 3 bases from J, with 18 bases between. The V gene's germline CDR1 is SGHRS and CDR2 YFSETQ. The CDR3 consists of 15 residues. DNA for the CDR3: TGCGCCAGCAGTCTGCGACCCGGGGGCGACTACGAGCAGTACTTC. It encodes CASSLRPGGDYEQYF. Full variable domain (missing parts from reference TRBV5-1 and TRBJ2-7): KAGVTQTPRYLIKTRGQQVTLSCSPISGHRSVSWYQQTPGQGLQFLFEYFSETQRNKGNFPGRFSGRQFSNSRSEMNVSTLELGDSALYLCASSLRPGGDYEQYFGPGTRLTVT.

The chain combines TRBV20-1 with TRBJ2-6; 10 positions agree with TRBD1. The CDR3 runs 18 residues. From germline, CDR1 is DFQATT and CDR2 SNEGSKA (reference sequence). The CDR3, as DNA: TGCAGCGCTTCCGGTTGGGGGACAGGGGAATACGGGGCCAACGTCCTGACTTTC. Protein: CSASGWGTGEYGANVLTF.

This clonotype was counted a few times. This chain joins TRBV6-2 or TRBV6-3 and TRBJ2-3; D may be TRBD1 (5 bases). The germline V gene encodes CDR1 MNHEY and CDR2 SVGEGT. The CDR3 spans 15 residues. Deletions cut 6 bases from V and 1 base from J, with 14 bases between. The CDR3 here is CASRDGRAGTDTQYF. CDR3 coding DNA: TGTGCCAGCAGAGACGGCAGGGCGGGCACAGATACGCAGTATTTT.

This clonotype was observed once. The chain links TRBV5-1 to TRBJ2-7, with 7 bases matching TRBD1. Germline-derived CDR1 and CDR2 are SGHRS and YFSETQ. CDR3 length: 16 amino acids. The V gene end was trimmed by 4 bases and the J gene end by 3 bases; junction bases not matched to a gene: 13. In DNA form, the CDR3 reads TGCGCCAGCAGCCGGAAGCAGACAGGGCGACGCTACGAGCAGTACTTC. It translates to CASSRKQTGRRYEQYF.

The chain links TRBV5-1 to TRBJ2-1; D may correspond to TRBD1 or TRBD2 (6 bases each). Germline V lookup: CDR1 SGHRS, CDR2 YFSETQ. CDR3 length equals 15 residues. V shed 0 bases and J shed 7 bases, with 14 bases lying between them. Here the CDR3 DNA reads TGCGCCAGCAGCTTGGATGTAGGGGGGTGGAATGAGCAGTTCTTC. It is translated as CASSLDVGGWNEQFF.

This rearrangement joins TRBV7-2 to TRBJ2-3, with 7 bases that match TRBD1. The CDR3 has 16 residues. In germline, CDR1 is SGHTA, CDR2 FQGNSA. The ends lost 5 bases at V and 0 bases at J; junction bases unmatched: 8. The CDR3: CASSIDRDPSTDTQYF. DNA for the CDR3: TGTGCCAGCAGCATCGACAGGGATCCCAGCACAGATACGCAGTATTTT.

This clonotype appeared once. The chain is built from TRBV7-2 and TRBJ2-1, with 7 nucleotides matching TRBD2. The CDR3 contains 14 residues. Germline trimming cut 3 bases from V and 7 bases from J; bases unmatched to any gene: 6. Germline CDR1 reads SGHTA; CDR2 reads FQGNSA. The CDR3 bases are TGTGCCAGCAGCTTCAGGACTAGTTCGAATGAGCAGTTCTTC. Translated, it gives CASSFRTSSNEQFF.

CDR3 DNA sequence: TGTGCCAGCAGCCCTGACGGGGGGATTCTGGGTGGCTACACCTTC. Translated, it gives CASSPDGGILGGYTF. V gene TRBV7-2 combines with J gene TRBJ1-2; maybe TRBD1 (5 bases). The CDR3 sequence is 15 residues long. The V end was cut by 5 bases, the J end by 7 bases, with 20 bases between. In germline, CDR1 is SGHTA, CDR2 FQGNSA.

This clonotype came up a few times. The CDR3 reads CASSHLDREETQYF. CDR3 DNA sequence: TGTGCCAGCAGCCACCTGGACAGAGAAGAGACCCAGTACTTC. The rearrangement joins TRBV4-2 to TRBJ2-5; maybe TRBD1 (6 bases). The V end was cut by 3 bases, the J end by 3 bases, with 11 bases between. The CDR3 contains 14 residues. CDR1 is LGHNA, CDR2 YNFKEQ, per germline.

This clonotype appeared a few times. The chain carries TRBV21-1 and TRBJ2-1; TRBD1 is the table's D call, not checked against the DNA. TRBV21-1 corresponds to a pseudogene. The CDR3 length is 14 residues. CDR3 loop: CASNLTGTYNEQFF. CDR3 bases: TGTGCCAGCAACCTGACAGGGACCTACAATGAGCAGTTCTTC.

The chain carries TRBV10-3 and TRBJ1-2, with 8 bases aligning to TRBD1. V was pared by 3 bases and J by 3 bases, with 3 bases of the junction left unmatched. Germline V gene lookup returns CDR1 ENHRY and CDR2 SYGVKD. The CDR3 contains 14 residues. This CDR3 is CAISDLQGDYGYTF. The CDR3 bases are TGTGCCATCAGTGACTTACAGGGGGACTATGGCTACACCTTC.

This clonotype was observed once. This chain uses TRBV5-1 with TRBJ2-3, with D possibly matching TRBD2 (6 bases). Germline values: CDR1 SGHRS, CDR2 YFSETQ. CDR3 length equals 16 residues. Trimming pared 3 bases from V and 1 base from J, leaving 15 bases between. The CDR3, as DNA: TGCGCCAGCAGCTCTAGACACTCGGGGGGCACAGATACGCAGTATTTT. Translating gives CASSSRHSGGTDTQYF.

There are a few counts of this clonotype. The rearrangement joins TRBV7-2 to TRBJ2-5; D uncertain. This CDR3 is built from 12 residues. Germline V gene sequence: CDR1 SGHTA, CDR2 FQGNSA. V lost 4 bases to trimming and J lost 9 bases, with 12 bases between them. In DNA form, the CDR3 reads TGTGCCAGCAGCTCTACAATGGCGGCCCAGTACTTC. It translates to CASSSTMAAQYF. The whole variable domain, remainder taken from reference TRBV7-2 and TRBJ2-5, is GAGVSQSPSNKVTEKGKDVELRCDPISGHTALYWYRQSLGQGLEFLIYFQGNSAPDKSGLPSDRFSAERTGGSVSTLTIQRTQQEDSAVYLCASSSTMAAQYFGPGTRLLVL.

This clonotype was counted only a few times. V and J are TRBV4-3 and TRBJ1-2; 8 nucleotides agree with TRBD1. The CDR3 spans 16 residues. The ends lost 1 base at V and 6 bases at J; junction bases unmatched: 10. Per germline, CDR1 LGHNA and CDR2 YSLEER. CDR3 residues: CASSQALSDRGNGYTF. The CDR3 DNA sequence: TGCGCCAGCAGCCAAGCCCTCTCCGACAGGGGCAATGGCTACACCTTC.

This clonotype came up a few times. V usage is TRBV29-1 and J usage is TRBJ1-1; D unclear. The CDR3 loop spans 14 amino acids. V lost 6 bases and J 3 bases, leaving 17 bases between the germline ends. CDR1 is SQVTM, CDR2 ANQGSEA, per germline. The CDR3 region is CSVRSARHHTEAFF. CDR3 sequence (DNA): TGCAGCGTCCGAAGCGCCAGGCACCACACTGAAGCTTTCTTT.

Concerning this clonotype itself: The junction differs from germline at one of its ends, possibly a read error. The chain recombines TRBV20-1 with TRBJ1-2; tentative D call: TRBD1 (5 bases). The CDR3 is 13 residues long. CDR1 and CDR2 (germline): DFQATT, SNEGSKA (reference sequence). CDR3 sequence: CGAGTAPNYGYTF. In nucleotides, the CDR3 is TGCGGTGCGGGGACGGCACCTAACTATGGCTACACCTTC.